This T cell receptor beta chain was profiled in a study of early T cells in non-severe SARS-CoV-2 infection. The overall study: Sequenced material consisted of bulk RNA (from unsorted whole blood), and chains were unpaired. Whole-study findings and limits: Matching against VDJdb likely underestimated virus-specific expansions, favoring anti-spike CD8.

At least ten counts were recorded for this clonotype. Its antigen is undetermined. Individual cDNA molecules were tagged with unique molecular identifiers. TCRdb passed the 5' RACE reads through MiXCR, listing each CDR3 protein once. The sample yields tens of thousands of distinct CDR3 sequences, around 5% seen once. This CDR3 contains 16 residues. Germline V CDR1 and CDR2: DFQATT, SNEGSKA (reference sequence). Unmatched junction bases numbered 9, after V lost 3 bases and J lost 6 bases. V is TRBV20-1 and J is TRBJ2-4; 12 bases map to TRBD1. The material sequenced was whole blood. This clonotype originated in an adult who was a healthcare worker with PCR-confirmed SARS-CoV-2 infection or an uninfected control (not recorded which). This CDR3 is CSASEEGTGGLNIQYF. The CDR3 DNA reads TGCAGTGCTAGTGAGGAAGGGACAGGGGGCTTAAACATTCAGTACTTC.